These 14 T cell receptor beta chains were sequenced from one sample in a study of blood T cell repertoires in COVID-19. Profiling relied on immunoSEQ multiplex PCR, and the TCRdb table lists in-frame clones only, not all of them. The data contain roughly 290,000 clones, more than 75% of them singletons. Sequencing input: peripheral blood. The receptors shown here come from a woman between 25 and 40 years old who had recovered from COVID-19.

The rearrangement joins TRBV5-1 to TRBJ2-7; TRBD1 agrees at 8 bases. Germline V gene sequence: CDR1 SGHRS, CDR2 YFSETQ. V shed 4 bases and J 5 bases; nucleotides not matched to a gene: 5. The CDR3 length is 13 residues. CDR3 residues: CASSPLQGDEQYF. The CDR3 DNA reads TGCGCCAGCAGCCCACTACAGGGGGACGAGCAGTACTTC.

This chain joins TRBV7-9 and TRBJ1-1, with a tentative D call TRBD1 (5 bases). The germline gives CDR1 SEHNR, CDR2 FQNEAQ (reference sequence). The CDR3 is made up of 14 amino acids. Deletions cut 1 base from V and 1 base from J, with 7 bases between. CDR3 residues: CASSLGGGNTEAFF. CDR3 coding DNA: TGTGCCAGCAGCTTAGGGGGCGGGAACACTGAAGCTTTCTTT.

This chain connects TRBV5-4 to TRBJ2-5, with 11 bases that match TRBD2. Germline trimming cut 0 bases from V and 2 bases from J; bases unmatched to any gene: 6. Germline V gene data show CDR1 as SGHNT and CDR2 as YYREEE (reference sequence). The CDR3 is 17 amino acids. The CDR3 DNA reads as TGTGCCAGCAGCTTGGGGCTAGCGGGGGGCCCACAAGAGACCCAGTACTTC. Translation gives CASSLGLAGGPQETQYF.

The chain's CDR3 is CASSLALDQSRGAGGYTF. CDR3 sequence (DNA): TGTGCCAGCAGCTTAGCCCTGGACCAGAGTAGGGGCGCCGGTGGCTACACCTTC. J is TRBJ1-2 and V is TRBV7-9; possible D gene TRBD1, 5 bases. V lost 0 bases, J lost 7 bases, and 24 bases lay in between. This CDR3 has 18 amino acids. Per germline, CDR1 SEHNR and CDR2 FQNEAQ (reference sequence).

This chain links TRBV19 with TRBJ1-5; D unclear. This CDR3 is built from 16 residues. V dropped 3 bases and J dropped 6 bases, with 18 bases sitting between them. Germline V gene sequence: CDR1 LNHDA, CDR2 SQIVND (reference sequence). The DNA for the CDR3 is TGTGCCAGTAGTATGGGGTACGATCTCGGGAGTCAGCCCCAGCATTTT. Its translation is CASSMGYDLGSQPQHF.

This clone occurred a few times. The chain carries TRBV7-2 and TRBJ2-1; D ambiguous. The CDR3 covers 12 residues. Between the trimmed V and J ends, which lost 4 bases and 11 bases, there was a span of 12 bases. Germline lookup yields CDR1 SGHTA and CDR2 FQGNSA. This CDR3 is CASSSDFVKQFF. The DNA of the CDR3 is TGTGCCAGCAGCTCAGACTTCGTGAAGCAGTTCTTC. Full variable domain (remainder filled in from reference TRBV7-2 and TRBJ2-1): GAGVSQSPSNKVTEKGKDVELRCDPISGHTALYWYRQSLGQGLEFLIYFQGNSAPDKSGLPSDRFSAERTGGSVSTLTIQRTQQEDSAVYLCASSSDFVKQFFGPGTRLTVL.

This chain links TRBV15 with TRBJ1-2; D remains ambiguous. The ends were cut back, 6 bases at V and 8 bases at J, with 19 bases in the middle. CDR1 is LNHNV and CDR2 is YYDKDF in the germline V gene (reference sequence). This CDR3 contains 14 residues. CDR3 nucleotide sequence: TGTGCCACCAGGGCGGGGTTTGGCCGAGGGGGCTACACCTTC. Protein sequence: CATRAGFGRGGYTF. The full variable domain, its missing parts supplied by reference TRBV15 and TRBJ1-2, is DAMVIQNPRYQVTQFGKPVTLSCSQTLNHNVMYWYQQKSSQAPKLLFHYYDKDFNNEADTPDNFQSRRPNTSFCFLDIRSPGLGDTAMYLCATRAGFGRGGYTFGSGTRLTVV.

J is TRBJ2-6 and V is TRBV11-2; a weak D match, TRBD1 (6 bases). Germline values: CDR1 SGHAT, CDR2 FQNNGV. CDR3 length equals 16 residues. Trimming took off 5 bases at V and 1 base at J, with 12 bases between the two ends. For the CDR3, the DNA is TGTGCCAGCAGCCATATTACAGGGTCTGGGGCCAACGTCCTGACTTTC. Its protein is CASSHITGSGANVLTF.

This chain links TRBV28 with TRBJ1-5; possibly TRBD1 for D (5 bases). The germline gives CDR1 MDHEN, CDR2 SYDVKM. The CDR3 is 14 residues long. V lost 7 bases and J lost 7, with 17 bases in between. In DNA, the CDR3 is TGTGCCAGCAAGGAAAATTCAGGGTACCAGCCCCAGCATTTT. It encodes CASKENSGYQPQHF.

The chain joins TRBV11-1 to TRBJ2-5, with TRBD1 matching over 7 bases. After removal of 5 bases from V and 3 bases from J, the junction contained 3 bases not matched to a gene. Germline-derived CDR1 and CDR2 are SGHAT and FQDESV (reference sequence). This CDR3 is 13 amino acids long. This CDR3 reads CASSPGTEETQYF. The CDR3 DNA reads TGTGCCAGCAGCCCCGGGACAGAAGAGACCCAGTACTTC.

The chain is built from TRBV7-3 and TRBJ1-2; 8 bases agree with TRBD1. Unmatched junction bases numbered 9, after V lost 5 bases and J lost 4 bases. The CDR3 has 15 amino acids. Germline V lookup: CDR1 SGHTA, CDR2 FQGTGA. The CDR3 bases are TGTGCCAGCAGCCTGCGGACAGGGAGTCCCTATGGCTACACCTTC. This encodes CASSLRTGSPYGYTF. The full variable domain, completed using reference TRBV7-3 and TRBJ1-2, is GAGVSQTPSNKVTEKGKYVELRCDPISGHTALYWYRQSLGQGPEFLIYFQGTGAADDSGLPNDRFFAVRPEGSVSTLKIQRTERGDSAVYLCASSLRTGSPYGYTFGSGTRLTVV.

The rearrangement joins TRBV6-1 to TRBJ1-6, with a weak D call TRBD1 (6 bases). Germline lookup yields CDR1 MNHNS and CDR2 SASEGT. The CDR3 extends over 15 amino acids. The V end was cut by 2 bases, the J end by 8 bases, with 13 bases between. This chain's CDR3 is CASSEQNRDHSPLHF. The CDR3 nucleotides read TGTGCCAGCAGTGAACAGAACAGGGACCATTCACCCCTCCACTTT.

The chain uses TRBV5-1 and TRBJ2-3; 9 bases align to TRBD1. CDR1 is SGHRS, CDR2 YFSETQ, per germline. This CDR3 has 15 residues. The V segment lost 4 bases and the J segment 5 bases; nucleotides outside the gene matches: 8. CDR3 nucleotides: TGCGCCAGCAGCAGTGGGACAGGGACAAGAGATACGCAGTATTTT. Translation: CASSSGTGTRDTQYF.

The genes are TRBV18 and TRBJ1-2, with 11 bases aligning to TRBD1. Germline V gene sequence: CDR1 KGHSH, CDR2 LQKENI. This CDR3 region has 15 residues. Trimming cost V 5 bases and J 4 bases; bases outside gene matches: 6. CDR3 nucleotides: TGTGCCAGCTCAGGGACAGGGGGTCCGGGCTATGGCTACACCTTC. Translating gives CASSGTGGPGYGYTF. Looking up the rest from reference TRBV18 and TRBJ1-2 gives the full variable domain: NAGVMQNPRHLVRRRGQEARLRCSPMKGHSHVYWYRQLPEEGLKFMVYLQKENIIDESGMPKERFSAEFPKEGPSILRIQQVVRGDSAAYFCASSGTGGPGYGYTFGSGTRLTVV.